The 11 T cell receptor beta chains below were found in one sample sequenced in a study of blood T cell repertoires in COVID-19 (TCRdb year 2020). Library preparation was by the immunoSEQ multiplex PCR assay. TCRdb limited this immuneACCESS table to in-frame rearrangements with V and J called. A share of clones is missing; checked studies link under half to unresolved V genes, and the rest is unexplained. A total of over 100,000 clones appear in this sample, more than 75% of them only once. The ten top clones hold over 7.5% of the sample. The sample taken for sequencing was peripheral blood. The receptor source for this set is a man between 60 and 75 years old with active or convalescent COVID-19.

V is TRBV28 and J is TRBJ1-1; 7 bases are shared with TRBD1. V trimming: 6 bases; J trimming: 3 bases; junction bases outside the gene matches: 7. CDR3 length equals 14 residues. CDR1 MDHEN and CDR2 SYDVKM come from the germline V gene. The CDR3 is CASRPGQQHTEAFF. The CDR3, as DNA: TGTGCCAGCAGGCCGGGACAGCAGCACACTGAAGCTTTCTTT.

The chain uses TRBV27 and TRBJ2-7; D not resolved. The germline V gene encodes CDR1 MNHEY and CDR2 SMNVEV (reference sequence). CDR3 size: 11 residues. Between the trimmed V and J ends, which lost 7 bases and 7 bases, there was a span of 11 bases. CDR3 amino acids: CASTTQEEQYV. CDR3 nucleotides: TGTGCCAGCACCACCCAGGAAGAGCAGTACGTC.

The CDR3 DNA follows: TGCAGCGCCGGACAGGGGAGGGAAAAACTGTTTTTT. Its protein is CSAGQGREKLFF. This chain links TRBV29-1 with TRBJ1-4, with 9 bases aligning to TRBD1. Germline V gene lookup returns CDR1 SQVTM and CDR2 ANQGSEA. J was trimmed by 8 bases and V by 7 bases; bases with no gene match: 5. This CDR3 is 12 amino acids long.

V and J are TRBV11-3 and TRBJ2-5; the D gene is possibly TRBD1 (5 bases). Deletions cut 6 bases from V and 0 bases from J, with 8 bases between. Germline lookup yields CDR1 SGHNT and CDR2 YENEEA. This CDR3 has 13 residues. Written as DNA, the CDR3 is TGTGCCAGCAGACACAGGAACCAAGAGACCCAGTACTTC. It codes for CASRHRNQETQYF.

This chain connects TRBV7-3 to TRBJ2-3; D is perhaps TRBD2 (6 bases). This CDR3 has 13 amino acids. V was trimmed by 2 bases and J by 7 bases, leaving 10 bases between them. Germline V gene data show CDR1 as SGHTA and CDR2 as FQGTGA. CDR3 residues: CASSLREPNTQYF. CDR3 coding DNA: TGTGCCAGCAGCTTACGGGAGCCGAATACGCAGTATTTT.

The CDR3 sequence is CASRAGGRQPQHF. In DNA, the CDR3 is TGTGCCAGCAGGGCAGGGGGCCGGCAGCCCCAGCATTTT. This sequence joins TRBV6-5 and TRBJ1-5, with TRBD1 matching over 8 bases. J was trimmed by 7 bases and V by 6 bases; bases with no gene match: 5. This CDR3 has 13 amino acids. CDR1 MNHEY and CDR2 SVGAGI come from the germline V gene.

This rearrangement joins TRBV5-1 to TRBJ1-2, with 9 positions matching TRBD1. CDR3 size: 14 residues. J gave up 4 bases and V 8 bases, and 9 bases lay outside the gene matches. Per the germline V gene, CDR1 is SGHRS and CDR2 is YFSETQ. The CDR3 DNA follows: TGCGCCAGTAGTACAGGGGGCGCGGGCTATGGCTACACCTTC. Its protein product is CASSTGGAGYGYTF.

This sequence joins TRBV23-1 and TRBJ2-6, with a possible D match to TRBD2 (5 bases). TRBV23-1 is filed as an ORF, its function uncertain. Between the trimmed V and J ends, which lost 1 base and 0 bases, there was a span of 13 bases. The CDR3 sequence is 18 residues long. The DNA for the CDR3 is TGCGCCAGCAGTCAATGGGCGGGCGGTAGCTCTGGGGCCAACGTCCTGACTTTC. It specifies CASSQWAGGSSGANVLTF.

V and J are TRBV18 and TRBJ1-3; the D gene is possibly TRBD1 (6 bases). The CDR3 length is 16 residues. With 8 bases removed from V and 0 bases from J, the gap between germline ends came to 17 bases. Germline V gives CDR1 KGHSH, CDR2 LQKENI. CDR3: CASRVGTGTSGNTIYF. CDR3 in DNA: TGTGCCAGCCGGGTTGGCACAGGGACCTCTGGAAACACCATATATTTT.

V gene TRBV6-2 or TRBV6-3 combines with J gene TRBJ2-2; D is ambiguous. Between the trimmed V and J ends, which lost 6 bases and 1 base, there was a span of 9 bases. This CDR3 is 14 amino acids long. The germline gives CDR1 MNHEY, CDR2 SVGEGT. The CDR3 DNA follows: TGTGCCAGCAGCCCTCAGTGGAACACCGGGGAGCTGTTTTTT. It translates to CASSPQWNTGELFF.

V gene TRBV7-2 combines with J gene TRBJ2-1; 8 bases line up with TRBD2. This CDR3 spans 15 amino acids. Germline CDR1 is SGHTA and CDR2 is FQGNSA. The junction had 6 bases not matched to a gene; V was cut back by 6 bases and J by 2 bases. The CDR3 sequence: CASRPGGRTYNEQFF. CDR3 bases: TGTGCCAGCAGACCGGGCGGGAGGACCTACAATGAGCAGTTCTTC.